This T cell receptor (beta chain) derives from a study of identical twins. TCRdb processed the 5' RACE reads anew with MiXCR; each CDR3 protein has one entry. The repertoire holds hundreds of thousands of distinct CDR3 sequences, with 21% as singletons. This clonotype showed up just a few times. The V end was cut by 7 bases, the J end by 2 bases, with 11 bases between. Germline V gene sequence: CDR1 ENHRY, CDR2 SYGVKD. CDR3 length: 13 amino acids. This sample also belongs to another study, concerning T cells expressing NK-cell markers.

The source of this sequence is a young woman in good health. Material for sequencing was PBMCs. This sequence joins TRBV10-3 and TRBJ1-1, with D possibly TRBD1 on 6 matching bases. The CDR3 sequence: CAIKWDINTEAFF. The CDR3 bases are TGTGCCATCAAATGGGACATCAACACTGAAGCTTTCTTT.